The 30 T cell receptor beta chains given below trace back to one sample, sequenced in a study of cytomegalovirus exposure and HLA in healthy donors (dated by TCRdb to about 2017). The library relied on the immunoSEQ multiplex PCR assay. The multiplex PCR relied on a mix of 60 forward primers for TCR Vbeta segments and 13 reverse primers for TCR Jbeta segments. Held by TCRdb, this immuneACCESS table contains in-frame sequences only and omits some clones. Under half of the omission traces to an unresolved V gene where checked; the cause of the rest is unknown. The sample yields a few hundred thousand clones; around 90% were counted once. In total, the top ten clones hold 1.5% to 2% of the sample. The sequenced sample was PBMCs. The receptors here all came from a girl aged 2 to 10 in good health and CMV-seronegative.

The chain joins TRBV9 to TRBJ2-5; TRBD1 agrees at 7 bases. Per the germline V gene, CDR1 is SGDLS and CDR2 is YYNGEE. The V gene end was trimmed by 2 bases and the J gene end by 4 bases; junction bases not matched to a gene: 11. The CDR3 is made up of 16 amino acids. Here the CDR3 DNA reads TGTGCCAGCAGCGTGGTGGGGACAGCATTAGGAGAGACCCAGTACTTC. Translating gives CASSVVGTALGETQYF.

This clone was found a few times. The chain couples TRBV30 to TRBJ2-7; TRBD2 is a possible D gene (6 bases). Germline values: CDR1 GTSNPN, CDR2 SVGIG (reference sequence). V gave up 2 bases and J gave up 6 bases, with 17 bases separating them. CDR3 size: 14 residues. CDR3 in DNA: TGTGCCTGGAGTAGCGATAGCGGTACAGGCGAGCAGTACTTC. The encoded protein is CAWSSDSGTGEQYF.

The table lists this clone with a count of one. The rearrangement joins TRBV5-4 to TRBJ2-1, with 13 positions matching TRBD2. The CDR3 has 13 amino acids. Germline V gene data show CDR1 as SGHNT and CDR2 as YYREEE (reference sequence). Trimming took 4 bases from V and 13 from J; bases not matched to a gene: 5. CDR3 sequence reads: CASSTGLAGLQFF. The CDR3 region has the DNA TGTGCCAGCAGCACGGGACTAGCGGGGCTCCAGTTCTTC.

The V and J genes are TRBV5-1 and TRBJ2-3; TRBD2 agrees at 9 bases. This CDR3 comprises 14 residues. V dropped 7 bases and J dropped 2; count of bases not matched to a gene: 5. Germline V gene sequence: CDR1 SGHRS, CDR2 YFSETQ. The CDR3 sequence is CASRSGSLTDTQYF. In DNA, the CDR3 is TGCGCCAGCCGTAGCGGGAGTCTCACAGATACGCAGTATTTT.

This chain uses TRBV2 with TRBJ2-5, with D possibly TRBD1 on 6 matching bases. Per the germline V gene, CDR1 is SNHLY and CDR2 is FYNNEI. The CDR3 covers 15 residues. V was shortened by 4 bases and J by 2 bases, with 14 bases between the two germline ends. As DNA, the CDR3 is TGTGCCAGCAGTGGAATACGGACAGATCAAGAGACCCAGTACTTC. It yields the protein CASSGIRTDQETQYF.

The J gene is TRBJ2-5, the V gene TRBV27; a possible D gene is TRBD1 (6 bases). Trimming pared 6 bases from V and 2 bases from J, leaving 10 bases between. Germline CDR1 is MNHEY and CDR2 is SMNVEV (reference sequence). The CDR3 extends over 13 amino acids. DNA for the CDR3: TGTGCCAGCAGGGGGGCGGTTCAAGAGACCCAGTACTTC. Residues: CASRGAVQETQYF.

The J gene is TRBJ1-4, the V gene TRBV15, with D possibly being TRBD1 (5 bases). The CDR3 length is 15 residues. Per the germline V gene, CDR1 is LNHNV and CDR2 is YYDKDF (reference sequence). Trimming pared 1 base from V and 8 bases from J, leaving 14 bases between. The CDR3: CATSRAGSGREKLFF. DNA for the CDR3: TGTGCCACCAGCAGAGCCGGTTCAGGGAGGGAAAAACTGTTTTTT.

The V gene is TRBV2, the J gene TRBJ1-1; 7 nucleotides match TRBD1. Germline assignment: CDR1 SNHLY and CDR2 FYNNEI. CDR3 size: 17 residues. V shed 6 bases, J shed 0 bases, and the junction held 13 bases outside the gene matches. The CDR3 region is CASRENRGRRLNTEAFF. In DNA, the CDR3 is TGTGCCAGCAGGGAAAACAGGGGACGAAGGCTGAACACTGAAGCTTTCTTT.

The CDR3 DNA follows: TGCGCCAGCAGCTTGACTAGGACAGATTCACCCCTCCACTTT. Amino acid sequence: CASSLTRTDSPLHF. The chain combines TRBV5-1 with TRBJ1-6; D possibly corresponds to TRBD1 (6 bases). V lost 1 base and J 8 bases, leaving 10 bases between the germline ends. The germline CDR1 and CDR2 sequences are SGHRS and YFSETQ. The CDR3 has 14 amino acids.

This clone was counted a single time. This CDR3 reads CASCCGAYNEQFF. The CDR3 DNA reads as TGTGCCAGCTGCTGCGGGGCTTACAATGAGCAGTTCTTC. The chain recombines TRBV9 with TRBJ2-1; D might be TRBD2 (6 bases). Germline-derived CDR1 and CDR2 are SGDLS and YYNGEE. This CDR3 is 13 amino acids long. V lost 7 bases and J 4 bases, leaving 12 bases between the germline ends. The full variable domain, in which reference TRBV9 and TRBJ2-1 provide the parts outside the CDR3, is DSGVTQTPKHLITATGQRVTLRCSPRSGDLSVYWYQQSLDQGLQFLIQYYNGEERAKGNILERFSAQQFPDLHSELNLSSLELGDSALYFCASCCGAYNEQFFGPGTRLTVL.

This chain links TRBV19 with TRBJ2-1; TRBD1 matches 7 bases. The CDR3 has 15 residues. Germline assignment: CDR1 LNHDA and CDR2 SQIVND (reference sequence). The junction had 10 bases not matched to a gene; V was cut back by 1 base and J by 10 bases. CDR3 nucleotide sequence: TGTGCCAGTAGTATAGCAGGGGGACCTTCGGGAGAGCAGTTCTTC. Translation: CASSIAGGPSGEQFF.

The rearrangement joins TRBV5-1 to TRBJ1-6; 9 nucleotides line up with TRBD1. Unmatched junction bases numbered 3, after V lost 0 bases and J lost 2 bases. The CDR3 consists of 17 residues. In germline, CDR1 is SGHRS, CDR2 YFSETQ. CDR3 amino acids: CASSLDWDRAYNSPLHF. The CDR3 DNA is TGCGCCAGCAGCTTGGATTGGGACAGGGCCTATAATTCACCCCTCCACTTT.

This chain uses TRBV6-5 with TRBJ1-1; a weak D match, TRBD1 (5 bases). V was pared by 4 bases and J by 8 bases, with 8 bases between. The CDR3 covers 11 residues. Germline V CDR1 and CDR2: MNHEY, SVGAGI. For the CDR3, the DNA is TGTGCCAGCAGTTCCCGGACAGAAGCTTTCTTT. This codes for CASSSRTEAFF.

Notes on this clone: The junction departs from the called germline gene at one end, perhaps through a read error. J is TRBJ2-2 and V is TRBV7-7; D not resolved. This CDR3 is built from 13 residues. Germline assignment: CDR1 SSHAT and CDR2 FNYEAQ (reference sequence). The CDR3 nucleotides are TGTGCTAGCAGCCCCCGAAGGAGCGGGGAGCTGTTTTTT. It is translated as CASSPRRSGELFF.

The chain links TRBV5-1 to TRBJ1-4; 7 bases match TRBD1. The germline V gene has CDR1 SGHRS and CDR2 YFSETQ. CDR3 length: 14 amino acids. Trimming removed 4 bases from V and 8 bases from J; junction bases left unmatched: 8. The CDR3 sequence: CASSTTGLEEKLFF. The CDR3 coding sequence is TGCGCCAGCAGCACGACAGGGCTGGAAGAAAAACTGTTTTTT.

This rearrangement joins TRBV7-2 to TRBJ2-3, with D uncertain. V lost 4 bases and J 0 bases, leaving 5 bases between the germline ends. This CDR3 has 13 residues. Germline V gene lookup returns CDR1 SGHTA and CDR2 FQGNSA. CDR3 protein: CASSSQSTDTQYF. CDR3 bases: TGTGCCAGCAGCTCCCAAAGCACAGATACGCAGTATTTT.

This chain connects TRBV25-1 to TRBJ2-1, with 8 bases identical to TRBD2. The CDR3 has 14 amino acids. Losses at the gene ends were 5 bases for V and 1 base for J; bases not matched to a gene: 1. The V gene's germline CDR1 is MGHDK and CDR2 SYGVNS. CDR3 sequence (DNA): TGTGCCAGCAGTTTAGCGGGGTCCTACAATGAGCAGTTCTTC. Translation: CASSLAGSYNEQFF.

The genes are TRBV7-9 and TRBJ1-1, with 8 nucleotides matching TRBD1. This CDR3 is 14 amino acids long. The germline gives CDR1 SEHNR, CDR2 FQNEAQ (reference sequence). V lost 5 bases, J lost 1 base, and 3 bases stayed unmatched. The CDR3 DNA reads as TGTGCCAGCAGCCACGACAGGGGGAACACTGAAGCTTTCTTT. Translation: CASSHDRGNTEAFF.

The chain is built from TRBV4-1 and TRBJ2-6, with D perhaps matching TRBD1 (7 bases). This CDR3 comprises 16 residues. Germline CDR1 MGHRA, CDR2 YSYEKL. V lost 5 bases and J 0 bases, leaving 11 bases between the germline ends. CDR3 sequence (DNA): TGCGCCAGCAGCGGAGGGGGCAGCTCTGGGGCCAACGTCCTGACTTTC. Translated, it gives CASSGGGSSGANVLTF.

The J gene is TRBJ2-3, the V gene TRBV27; a possible D gene is TRBD2 (5 bases). Per germline, CDR1 MNHEY and CDR2 SMNVEV (reference sequence). CDR3 length: 14 amino acids. The V end was cut by 6 bases, the J end by 3 bases, with 13 bases between. For the CDR3, the DNA is TGTGCCAGCAGCAGCGGAGGAGTGACAGATACGCAGTATTTT. This sequence encodes CASSSGGVTDTQYF.

The V call is TRBV13, the J call TRBJ2-1; maybe TRBD2 (7 bases). This CDR3 comprises 12 residues. Trimming took 8 bases from V and 6 from J, leaving 11 bases between them. Germline V gene sequence: CDR1 PRHDT, CDR2 FYEKMQ (reference sequence). CDR3 sequence: CASAGAANEQFF. The CDR3 DNA sequence: TGTGCCAGCGCGGGGGCGGCCAATGAGCAGTTCTTC.

Comment on this clone: The identical CDR3 is also encoded by other nucleotide sequences in the sample. This sequence joins TRBV2 and TRBJ2-7; D gene unclear. Looked up from germline, CDR1 is SNHLY and CDR2 is FYNNEI. Trimming took off 4 bases at V and 4 bases at J, with 5 bases between the two ends. The CDR3 is 11 residues long. The CDR3 loop is CASSGEYEQYF. The CDR3 DNA reads TGTGCCAGCAGTGGTGAGTACGAGCAGTACTTC.

This rearrangement joins TRBV6-5 to TRBJ1-5; 8 nucleotides align to TRBD1. Germline V gives CDR1 MNHEY, CDR2 SVGAGI. The CDR3 totals 14 residues. J was trimmed by 7 bases and V by 4 bases; bases with no gene match: 6. CDR3 coding DNA: TGTGCCAGCAGTTTCGGACAGGGAGGACAGCCCCAGCATTTT. Translated, it gives CASSFGQGGQPQHF.

The chain carries TRBV5-6 and TRBJ1-4, with D possibly being TRBD1 (5 bases). The CDR3 totals 15 residues. V was cut by 0 bases and J by 7 bases, with 13 bases left in between. Looked up from germline, CDR1 is SGHDT and CDR2 is YYEEEE. The chain's CDR3 is CASSLGQGPVEKLFF. CDR3 nucleotide sequence: TGTGCCAGCAGCTTGGGGCAGGGTCCGGTTGAAAAACTGTTTTTT.

The V gene is TRBV2, the J gene TRBJ2-4, with D tentatively TRBD2 (6 bases). V was pared by 7 bases and J by 0 bases, with 7 bases between. There are 13 residues in the CDR3. From germline, CDR1 is SNHLY and CDR2 FYNNEI. CDR3 protein: CASTGLAKNIQYF. DNA of the CDR3: TGTGCCAGCACGGGACTAGCCAAAAACATTCAGTACTTC.

This clone was found once. V is TRBV4-1 and J is TRBJ1-5; the D gene is possibly TRBD1 (5 bases). The V and J ends lost 2 bases and 4 bases respectively, with 21 bases between them. The CDR3 covers 18 residues. Germline V CDR1 and CDR2: MGHRA, YSYEKL. The CDR3 nucleotides are TGCGCCAGCAGCCAATTAGCGACCGGGGGGGTAGTGAATCAGCCCCAGCATTTT. This sequence encodes CASSQLATGGVVNQPQHF.

The chain uses TRBV7-8 and TRBJ2-3; 13 bases line up with TRBD2. The germline gives CDR1 SGHVS, CDR2 FQNEAQ. The CDR3 spans 20 residues. The trim removed 2 bases at V and 1 base at J, leaving 12 bases unmatched. For the CDR3, the DNA is TGTGCCAGCAGCTTAATCGCCGCGTCCGGACTAGCGGGGGGCACAGATACGCAGTATTTT. It specifies CASSLIAASGLAGGTDTQYF. Variable domain in full (rest from reference TRBV7-8 and TRBJ2-3): GAGVSQSPRYKVAKRGQDVALRCDPISGHVSLFWYQQALGQGPEFLTYFQNEAQLDKSGLPSDRFFAERPEGSVSTLKIQRTQQEDSAVYLCASSLIAASGLAGGTDTQYFGPGTRLTVL.

The rearrangement joins TRBV7-2 to TRBJ2-5, with TRBD2 matching 11 bases. Germline lookup yields CDR1 SGHTA and CDR2 FQGNSA. The ends lost 0 bases at V and 4 bases at J; junction bases unmatched: 10. The CDR3 sequence is 18 residues long. CDR3 nucleotide sequence: TGTGCCAGCAGCTTAGCGTTGATAGCGGGGGGGCCGGTAGAGACCCAGTACTTC. Its protein is CASSLALIAGGPVETQYF.

The chain is built from TRBV19 and TRBJ2-7; 7 bases map to TRBD1. The CDR3 consists of 13 residues. Germline V CDR1 and CDR2: LNHDA, SQIVND (reference sequence). With 5 bases clipped from V and 2 bases from J, the junction kept 3 bases outside the gene matches. The CDR3 bases are TGTGCCAGTAGTCCCGGGACAGCCTACGAGCAGTACTTC. This translates into CASSPGTAYEQYF.

The chain couples TRBV5-1 to TRBJ2-7; 10 bases map to TRBD2. The J segment lost 4 bases and the V segment lost 0 bases, leaving 10 bases of the junction unmatched. Germline loops: CDR1 SGHRS, CDR2 YFSETQ. The CDR3 is 17 residues long. DNA of the CDR3: TGCGCCAGCAGCTTGGTTTTTCCTAGCGGGAGATCTTACGAGCAGTACTTC. This translates into CASSLVFPSGRSYEQYF.